The rows below give T cell receptor beta chains drawn from one sample of a study of tumor-infiltrating lymphocytes in primary liver carcinoma. A single record per CDR3 protein comes from TCRdb applying MiXCR to the multiplex PCR reads. The sample yields just over 300,000 distinct CDR3 sequences, 50% to 60% seen once. The sample taken for sequencing was peripheral blood. Receptor source: a woman in her twenties or thirties with primary liver carcinoma and hepatitis B virus infection. The CDR3 runs from the conserved cysteine through the conserved F or W. The D gene is left open where the match is weak. The size field is filled for only some rows; it gives once, few, many or a size class.

TRBJ1-1 TRBD1 TRBV6-6 . TGTGCCAGCAGTACCCCAGGGGGGGACACTGAAACTTTCTTT CASSTPGGDTETFF
TRBJ1-6 . TRBV6-2/TRBV6-3 many TGTGCCAGCAGTTACGCGACAGGCTCAGGCGGTGGTTCACCCCTCCACTTT CASSYATGSGGGSPLHF
TRBJ2-7 TRBD1 TRBV6-2/TRBV6-3 . TGTGCCAGCAGTTACCCGGACAGGGTGGTCTACGAGCAGTACTTC CASSYPDRVVYEQYF
TRBJ1-2 . TRBV5-8 . TGTGCCAACAGCTTGACACGGACTAACTATGGCTACACCTTC CANSLTRTNYGYTF
TRBJ2-5 TRBD1 TRBV4-1 . TGCGCCAGCAGCCAAGATTCGGGACAGGGGCCCCAAGAGACCCAGTACTTC CASSQDSGQGPQETQYF
TRBJ1-5 . TRBV6-2/TRBV6-3 many TGTGCCAGCAGCTCCGACAATAGCAATCAGCCCCAGCATTTT CASSSDNSNQPQHF
TRBJ1-2 . TRBV4-1 many TGCGCCAGCAGCCATCGGGGGGTTATTGTCGGTGAGGGGTATGGCTACACCTTC CASSHRGVIVGEGYGYTF
TRBJ2-2 TRBD1 TRBV5-8 few TGTGCCAGCAGTACTCAGGGGGCGCGTGACACCGGGGAGCTGTTTTTT CASSTQGARDTGELFF
TRBJ1-1 TRBD1 TRBV28 . TGTGCCAGTCCCCTCTCCCATCGACAGGGGCGCGCAGGAAGGGAAGCTTTCTTT CASPLSHRQGRAGREAFF
TRBJ1-2 . TRBV29-1 . TGCAGCGTTGTCAGGGCCAACAATGGCTACACCTTC CSVVRANNGYTF
TRBJ2-3 . TRBV13 few TGTGCCAGCAGCCGAGGGCCAGATACGCAGTATTTT CASSRGPDTQYF
TRBJ2-7 . TRBV5-6 few TGTGCCAGCAGCTTGTGGGACTACGAGCAGTACTTC CASSLWDYEQYF
TRBJ2-5 . TRBV6-2/TRBV6-3 . TGTGCCAGCAGTTACCAGACAGGAGGAAAGACCCAGTACTTC CASSYQTGGKTQYF
TRBJ2-5 . TRBV11-2 many TGTGCCAGCAGCTTAGGCCGGAAAGGGGTGCCACAAGAGACCCAGTACTTC CASSLGRKGVPQETQYF
TRBJ2-5 . TRBV20-1 . TGCAGTGCCAACCCAGGGCAAGAGACCCAGTACTTC CSANPGQETQYF